The 27 T cell receptor beta chains given below trace back to one sample, sequenced in a study of T cell responses to AZD1222 COVID-19 vaccine. Some clones are missing from TCRdb's copy, which holds only in-frame ones; the method was immunoSEQ multiplex PCR. The table lists over 120,000 clones, approximately 94% of them singletons. The specimen comprised peripheral blood, sampled on day 0 of AZD1222 vaccination. All receptors come from an adult in good health.

This clone was seen just once. The rearrangement links TRBV5-1 to TRBJ2-5; 8 bases fit TRBD1. The CDR3 covers 16 residues. With 2 bases clipped from V and 3 bases from J, the junction kept 9 bases outside the gene matches. In germline, CDR1 is SGHRS, CDR2 YFSETQ. The DNA for the CDR3 is TGCGCCAGCAGCTTCTCCTGGACAGGGAGGAAAGAGACCCAGTACTTC. Protein sequence: CASSFSWTGRKETQYF.

This chain connects TRBV7-9 to TRBJ2-2; no reliable D call. The CDR3 is made up of 14 amino acids. V lost 5 bases to trimming and J lost 4 bases, with 11 bases between them. Looked up from germline, CDR1 is SEHNR and CDR2 is FQNEAQ (reference sequence). DNA of the CDR3: TGTGCCAGCAGCCACCACTCTCGCACCGGGGAGCTGTTTTTT. Its protein product is CASSHHSRTGELFF.

V usage is TRBV7-9 and J usage is TRBJ2-2; the D call may be TRBD1 or TRBD2 (5 bases each). Germline V CDR1 and CDR2: SEHNR, FQNEAQ (reference sequence). The length of the CDR3 is 15 residues. V shed 1 base and J shed 4 bases, with 10 bases lying between them. CDR3: CASSLVGGTTGELFF. CDR3 coding DNA: TGTGCCAGCAGCTTAGTTGGGGGAACCACCGGGGAGCTGTTTTTT.

The rearrangement joins TRBV3-1 (or the pseudogene TRBV3-2) to TRBJ1-2, with D possibly being TRBD1 (5 bases). V was cut by 1 base and J by 4 bases, with 13 bases left in between. Germline V gene lookup returns CDR1 LGHDT and CDR2 YNNKEL (reference sequence). The CDR3 contains 15 residues. The CDR3 bases are TGTGCCAGCAGCCAAGTGGCCCAGGGATCCTATGGCTACACCTTC. It is translated as CASSQVAQGSYGYTF.

The chain employs TRBV6-5 and TRBJ1-2; D gene ambiguous. Germline CDR1 and CDR2: MNHEY and SVGAGI. CDR3 length: 14 residues. Trimming cost V 11 bases and J 4 bases, with 20 bases left between them. CDR3 region: CAARGSAQPYGYTF. The CDR3 DNA reads TGTGCCGCCCGGGGTTCGGCCCAACCCTATGGCTACACCTTC.

The chain couples TRBV2 to TRBJ1-1; D not certain. The CDR3 consists of 12 residues. V was pared by 3 bases and J by 5 bases, with 7 bases between. Germline CDR1 SNHLY, CDR2 FYNNEI. CDR3 sequence (DNA): TGTGCCAGCAGTGATTCGGGGACTGAAGCTTTCTTT. This translates into CASSDSGTEAFF.

J is TRBJ1-2 and V is TRBV18; D is undetermined. Looked up from germline, CDR1 is KGHSH and CDR2 is LQKENI. V was shortened by 8 bases and J by 8 bases, with 12 bases between the two germline ends. The CDR3 runs to 11 residues. The CDR3 sequence is CASATQAGYTF. The CDR3 DNA reads as TGTGCCAGCGCGACCCAGGCAGGCTACACCTTC.

The chain has TRBV4-1 and TRBJ2-7; 11 bases are shared with TRBD2. This CDR3 spans 17 amino acids. With 1 base clipped from V and 3 bases from J, the junction kept 8 bases outside the gene matches. The germline CDR1 and CDR2 sequences are MGHRA and YSYEKL. CDR3 residues: CASSQAPLAGGNYEQYF. The CDR3 DNA is TGCGCCAGCAGCCAAGCCCCGCTAGCGGGGGGAAACTACGAGCAGTACTTC.

To note about this clone: Other nucleotide sequences from this sample produce the same CDR3. The V and J genes are TRBV3-1 (or the pseudogene TRBV3-2) and TRBJ2-3, with D unresolved. Germline CDR1 is LGHDT and CDR2 is YNNKEL (reference sequence). CDR3 length: 12 amino acids. Trimming shortened V by 1 base and J by 4 bases, and 3 bases separated the two germline ends. CDR3 bases: TGTGCCAGCAGCCAAGGAGCAGATACGCAGTATTTT. As protein: CASSQGADTQYF.

The chain carries TRBV6-5 and TRBJ2-2, with a weak D call TRBD2 (7 bases). The CDR3 runs 14 residues. Trimming left V 10 bases short and J 0 bases short, with 12 bases between. Germline V gene sequence: CDR1 MNHEY, CDR2 SVGAGI. Here the CDR3 DNA reads TGTGCCATAGGGGGGGGCCCGAACACCGGGGAGCTGTTTTTT. It is translated as CAIGGGPNTGELFF.

The V and J genes are TRBV6-5 and TRBJ2-5, with TRBD2 matching 8 bases. Germline CDR1 MNHEY, CDR2 SVGAGI. The V and J ends lost 6 bases and 2 bases, in that order; junction bases with no gene match: 8. The CDR3 loop spans 15 amino acids. Written as DNA, the CDR3 is TGTGCCAGCAGAGGCCTAGCGGGTCGACAAGAGACCCAGTACTTC. It specifies CASRGLAGRQETQYF.

This chain links TRBV3-1 (or the pseudogene TRBV3-2) with TRBJ2-7; D is unresolved. CDR3 length equals 14 residues. V lost 4 bases, J lost 2 bases, and 12 bases lay in between. Germline CDR1 is LGHDT and CDR2 is YNNKEL (reference sequence). Written as DNA, the CDR3 is TGTGCCAGCAGCCGTAAACAGTTAGCCTACGAGCAGTACTTC. Its translation: CASSRKQLAYEQYF.

The rearrangement joins TRBV2 to TRBJ1-2; D unresolved. The CDR3 is made up of 13 amino acids. Per the germline V gene, CDR1 is SNHLY and CDR2 is FYNNEI. The V gene lost 4 bases and the J gene lost 4 bases, with 10 bases spanning the gap. The CDR3 DNA is TGTGCCAGCAGTGTCCCGGGCCCCTATGGCTACACCTTC. Amino acid sequence: CASSVPGPYGYTF. Full variable domain (outside the CDR3, taken from reference TRBV2 and TRBJ1-2): EPEVTQTPSHQVTQMGQEVILRCVPISNHLYFYWYRQILGQKVEFLVSFYNNEISEKSEIFDDQFSVERPDGSNFTLKIRSTKLEDSAMYFCASSVPGPYGYTFGSGTRLTVV.

V and J are TRBV7-9 and TRBJ1-2; 9 bases are a match to TRBD1. This CDR3 region has 14 residues. V lost 5 bases, J lost 4 bases, and 5 bases stayed unmatched. Germline-derived CDR1 and CDR2 are SEHNR and FQNEAQ (reference sequence). CDR3 loop: CASSETGGVYGYTF. The CDR3, as DNA: TGTGCCAGCAGCGAAACAGGGGGCGTCTATGGCTACACCTTC.

The genes are TRBV30 and TRBJ1-2; weak D call: TRBD1 (6 bases). Germline CDR1 reads GTSNPN; CDR2 reads SVGIG (reference sequence). V lost 5 bases, J lost 7 bases, and 17 bases lay in between. The CDR3 is made up of 13 amino acids. CDR3 DNA: TGTGCCTGGGGACTTTCAGGGGTCGCTGGCTACACCTTC. Its protein product is CAWGLSGVAGYTF.

This chain joins TRBV5-8 and TRBJ2-2; D gene uncertain. Trimming stripped 0 bases from V and 7 bases from J, with 19 bases between. This CDR3 is built from 17 residues. Germline V CDR1 and CDR2: SGHTS, YDEGEE. CDR3 protein: CASSLERFSPVGGELFF. The CDR3 nucleotides are TGTGCCAGCAGCTTGGAGAGGTTTTCCCCGGTTGGCGGGGAGCTGTTTTTT.

The chain is built from TRBV19 and TRBJ2-2; D may match TRBD1 or TRBD2 (5 bases each). Germline V CDR1 and CDR2: LNHDA, SQIVND (reference sequence). With 10 bases removed from V and 4 bases from J, the gap between germline ends came to 10 bases. There are 12 residues in the CDR3. The CDR3 protein is CATRDLTGELFF. CDR3 nucleotide sequence: TGTGCCACCCGGGACCTCACCGGGGAGCTGTTTTTT.

J is TRBJ1-3 and V is TRBV5-6; the D is unclear. Trimming shortened V by 0 bases and J by 4 bases, and 11 bases separated the two germline ends. This CDR3 is built from 15 residues. CDR1 is SGHDT, CDR2 YYEEEE, per germline. The CDR3 spells CASSLDRVRGNTIYF. CDR3 nucleotide sequence: TGTGCCAGCAGCTTGGACCGGGTACGAGGAAACACCATATATTTT.

This clone was seen a few times. Here the CDR3 DNA reads TGTGCCAGCAGGGGGGACAGGGGGCTGTCTGAAGCTTTCTTT. The encoded protein is CASRGDRGLSEAFF. This rearrangement joins TRBV2 to TRBJ1-1; TRBD1 matches at 12 bases. This CDR3 is built from 14 residues. From germline, CDR1 is SNHLY and CDR2 FYNNEI. With V trimmed by 6 bases and J by 6 bases, 5 bases remained unmatched.

The chain carries TRBV4-1 and TRBJ2-5, with D possibly being TRBD2 (7 bases). The CDR3 extends over 16 amino acids. V was pared by 2 bases and J by 3 bases, with 16 bases between. Germline loops: CDR1 MGHRA, CDR2 YSYEKL. CDR3 nucleotide sequence: TGCGCCAGCAGCCAAATCGGGGGGCGCTTAAAAGAGACCCAGTACTTC. Its translation is CASSQIGGRLKETQYF.

This chain links TRBV19 with TRBJ1-5, with 7 bases that match TRBD1. V lost 4 bases, J lost 1 base, and 13 bases stayed unmatched. The CDR3 loop spans 18 amino acids. From germline, CDR1 is LNHDA and CDR2 SQIVND (reference sequence). The CDR3 here is CASSKDRVSSVSNQPQHF. CDR3 in DNA: TGTGCCAGTAGTAAAGACAGGGTATCGTCGGTCAGCAATCAGCCCCAGCATTTT.

The chain couples TRBV19 to TRBJ1-1, with D possibly TRBD1 on 6 matching bases. V was cut by 5 bases and J by 1 base, with 11 bases left in between. CDR1 LNHDA and CDR2 SQIVND come from the germline V gene (reference sequence). The CDR3 runs to 14 residues. The CDR3 sequence: CASSLDSQNTEAFF. CDR3 DNA: TGTGCCAGTAGTCTGGACAGCCAGAACACTGAAGCTTTCTTT. Looking up the rest from reference TRBV19 and TRBJ1-1 gives the full variable domain: DGGITQSPKYLFRKEGQNVTLSCEQNLNHDAMYWYRQDPGQGLRLIYYSQIVNDFQKGDIAEGYSVSREKKESFPLTVTSAQKNPTAFYLCASSLDSQNTEAFFGQGTRLTVV.

V and J are TRBV5-1 and TRBJ1-4, with D perhaps TRBD1 (5 bases). The CDR3 is 15 amino acids. The germline gives CDR1 SGHRS, CDR2 YFSETQ. Deletions cut 2 bases from V and 5 bases from J, with 13 bases between. CDR3: CASSFQPGENEKLFF. Here the CDR3 DNA reads TGCGCCAGCAGCTTCCAACCGGGGGAAAATGAAAAACTGTTTTTT.

This clone was recorded once. The chain links TRBV9 to TRBJ1-4; 7 nucleotides match TRBD1. V shed 3 bases, J shed 9 bases, and the junction held 8 bases outside the gene matches. CDR1 is SGDLS, CDR2 YYNGEE, per germline. The CDR3 runs to 14 residues. The DNA for the CDR3 is TGTGCCAGCAGCGGGTTAGGGGGCGCGAAAAAACTGTTTTTT. This gives the protein CASSGLGGAKKLFF.

DNA for the CDR3: TGTGCTAGTGGTTTCCCTACCCTCTCCTACAATGAGCAGTTCTTC. Amino acids: CASGFPTLSYNEQFF. The chain joins TRBV12-5 to TRBJ2-1; no clear D. The V end was cut by 3 bases, the J end by 0 bases, with 9 bases between. Germline V gene data show CDR1 as LGHNT and CDR2 as FRNRAP. This CDR3 comprises 15 residues. The full variable domain, with the rest looked up from reference TRBV12-5 and TRBJ2-1, is DARVTQTPRHKVTEMGQEVTMRCQPILGHNTVFWYRQTMMQGLELLAYFRNRAPLDDSGMPKDRFSAEMPDATLATLKIQPSEPRDSAVYFCASGFPTLSYNEQFFGPGTRLTVL.

The V and J genes are TRBV11-3 and TRBJ2-7; D tentatively fits TRBD1 or TRBD2 (7 bases each). The length of the CDR3 is 16 residues. Germline V gene sequence: CDR1 SGHNT, CDR2 YENEEA. Between the trimmed V and J ends, which lost 5 bases and 3 bases, there was a span of 20 bases. This chain's CDR3 is CASSIGTVGGYYEQYF. The CDR3 region has the DNA TGTGCCAGCAGCATTGGGACAGTGGGGGGGTACTACGAGCAGTACTTC.

The chain is built from TRBV30 and TRBJ1-5; D unresolved. Trimming removed 0 bases from V and 7 bases from J, with 7 bases in between. The CDR3 sequence is 12 residues long. Looked up from germline, CDR1 is GTSNPN and CDR2 is SVGIG (reference sequence). The CDR3 region is CAWSVFSQPQHF. In DNA form, the CDR3 reads TGTGCCTGGAGTGTATTTTCGCAGCCCCAGCATTTT.